This T cell receptor (beta chain) was profiled in a study of blood T cell repertoires in COVID-19. Study background: COVID-19 samples, acute and convalescent, were from the United States, Italy and Spain. PBMCs, B-cell-depleted T cells, or T cells were the source of the cDNA or gDNA that made up the material.

This CDR3 contains 18 residues. Germline V CDR1 and CDR2: SGHDT, YYEEEE. V gave up 3 bases and J gave up 0 bases, with 16 bases separating them. Authors' data handling: Researchers report that nucleated cell counts were estimated from reference gene primer amplification. Generated by immunoSEQ multiplex PCR, the TCRdb table keeps only in-frame clones and is missing some. That table supplies the V and J calls and clone size; D and trimming were determined from the DNA. The sample carries about 39,000 clones, 87% recorded once. The chain carries TRBV5-6 and TRBJ1-6, with a tentative D call TRBD1 (6 bases). This clonotype was sampled from a man aged 50-60 years with active or convalescent COVID-19. The sequenced sample consisted of peripheral blood. The CDR3 reads CASSYGTSRLSYNSPLHF. The CDR3 DNA reads as TGTGCCAGCAGCTACGGGACATCCCGCCTCTCCTATAATTCACCCCTCCACTTT. Complete variable domain (other parts from reference TRBV5-6 and TRBJ1-6): DAGVTQSPTHLIKTRGQQVTLRCSPKSGHDTVSWYQQALGQGPQFIFQYYEEEERQRGNFPDRFSGHQFPNYSSELNVNALLLGDSALYLCASSYGTSRLSYNSPLHFGNGTRLTVT.